A single sample is the source of the 21 T cell receptor beta chains below, sequenced in a study of Graves' ophthalmopathy and Graves' hyperthyroidism. The study amplified TCR beta CDR3 regions using RNA transcripts. The first round was an RT-PCR with HTBI primers, and the second round was a multiplex PCR. TCRdb recomputed calls from the multiplex PCR reads with MiXCR, one row per CDR3 protein. The sample contains about 740,000 distinct CDR3 sequences, roughly 40% of which appear only once. The material sequenced was peripheral blood. The receptors were sampled from an adult man with Graves' ophthalmopathy.

The chain joins TRBV20-1 to TRBJ2-5, with 11 bases matching TRBD2. CDR1 is DFQATT and CDR2 is SNEGSKA in the germline V gene (reference sequence). This CDR3 has 13 residues. DNA for the CDR3: TGCAGCGGAATAGCGGGGGGGCCGGAGACCCAGTACTTC. It specifies CSGIAGGPETQYF.

This clonotype was found a few times. The chain employs TRBV9 and TRBJ2-2; 7 positions match TRBD2. Germline V gives CDR1 SGDLS, CDR2 YYNGEE. The CDR3 is 13 residues long. J gave up 6 bases and V 3 bases, and 2 bases lay outside the gene matches. The CDR3 region is CASSAGGAGELFF. The CDR3, as DNA: TGTGCCAGCAGCGCGGGGGGTGCCGGGGAGCTGTTTTTT.

The chain carries TRBV2 and TRBJ1-1; D unresolved. There are 13 residues in the CDR3. Germline CDR1 and CDR2: SNHLY and FYNNEI. Trimming took off 5 bases at V and 4 bases at J, with 11 bases between the two ends. CDR3 coding DNA: TGTGCCAGCAGTTACTGGGGAGGCACTGAAGCTTTCTTT. It is translated as CASSYWGGTEAFF. The whole variable domain, filled in from reference TRBV2 and TRBJ1-1, reads EPEVTQTPSHQVTQMGQEVILRCVPISNHLYFYWYRQILGQKVEFLVSFYNNEISEKSEIFDDQFSVERPDGSNFTLKIRSTKLEDSAMYFCASSYWGGTEAFFGQGTRLTVV.

Turning to this clonotype: This may come from a read error, since a much larger clone is one base off. The chain employs TRBV24-1 and TRBJ2-5; TRBD2 matches 7 bases. V was pared by 4 bases and J by 2 bases, with 12 bases of the junction left unmatched. Looked up from germline, CDR1 is KGHDR and CDR2 is SFDVKD. CDR3 size: 17 residues. Here the CDR3 DNA reads TGTGCCACCAGTGAGCCTACTGGCGGGAGCGGGCAAGAGACCCAGTACTTC. It specifies CATSEPTGGSGQETQYF.

The table lists this clonotype with a few counts. The chain combines TRBV29-1 with TRBJ2-3; 10 positions match TRBD2. The V gene end was trimmed by 0 bases and the J gene end by 8 bases; junction bases not matched to a gene: 5. The CDR3 spans 14 residues. Looked up from germline, CDR1 is SQVTM and CDR2 is ANQGSEA. DNA for the CDR3: TGCAGCGTTGAAGAGAAAGCGGGAGGGGGTACGCAGTATTTT. It translates to CSVEEKAGGGTQYF.

The V and J genes are TRBV20-1 and TRBJ2-5, with no clear D. CDR1 and CDR2 (germline): DFQATT, SNEGSKA (reference sequence). V lost 3 bases and J 2 bases, leaving 10 bases between the germline ends. The CDR3 has 13 amino acids. The CDR3 region is CSARGLEQETQYF. The CDR3 coding sequence is TGCAGTGCTAGGGGTCTGGAACAAGAGACCCAGTACTTC.

V is TRBV7-3 and J is TRBJ2-7; 10 positions match TRBD2. V trimming: 6 bases; J trimming: 4 bases; junction bases outside the gene matches: 9. CDR3 length: 15 residues. Germline V gives CDR1 SGHTA, CDR2 FQGTGA. CDR3 amino acids: CASSFSASGSYEQYF. In DNA form, the CDR3 reads TGTGCCAGCAGTTTCTCGGCTAGCGGGAGTTACGAGCAGTACTTC.

A single count supports this clonotype. This chain links TRBV11-2 with TRBJ2-5; 7 nucleotides agree with TRBD1. CDR1 is SGHAT, CDR2 FQNNGV, per germline. The trim removed 5 bases at V and 4 bases at J, leaving 7 bases unmatched. The CDR3 spans 14 residues. The chain's CDR3 is CASSSGNRGETQYF. The DNA for the CDR3 is TGTGCCAGCAGCAGCGGTAACAGGGGAGAGACCCAGTACTTC.

CDR3 sequence: CSAQGEGQVGELFF. CDR3 DNA sequence: TGCAGTGCTCAAGGGGAGGGCCAGGTCGGGGAGCTGTTTTTT. The rearrangement uses TRBV20-1 and TRBJ2-2; 7 nucleotides line up with TRBD2. CDR3 length: 14 residues. V lost 5 bases, J lost 7 bases, and 10 bases stayed unmatched. In germline, CDR1 is DFQATT, CDR2 SNEGSKA (reference sequence).

J is TRBJ2-7 and V is TRBV9; 7 positions match TRBD1. This CDR3 has 15 amino acids. Trimming removed 4 bases from V and 5 bases from J; junction bases left unmatched: 12. CDR1 is SGDLS, CDR2 YYNGEE, per germline. The CDR3 sequence is CASSPTWDRRNEQYF. For the CDR3, the DNA is TGTGCCAGCAGCCCAACCTGGGACAGACGTAACGAGCAGTACTTC.

The genes are TRBV12-3 or TRBV12-4 and TRBJ2-5, with 12 bases fitting TRBD1. V was clipped by 5 bases and J by 9 bases; unmatched bases: 7. The CDR3 is made up of 14 amino acids. DNA of the CDR3: TGTGCCAGCAGTAAGACGGGACAGGGGGCGCCCCAGTACTTC. It is translated as CASSKTGQGAPQYF.

The sample holds a few counts of this clonotype. The chain couples TRBV20-1 to TRBJ2-7; D gene unclear. V shed 0 bases and J shed 4 bases, with 4 bases lying between them. Germline-derived CDR1 and CDR2 are DFQATT and SNEGSKA (reference sequence). The CDR3 loop spans 11 amino acids. CDR3 sequence (DNA): TGCAGTGCTAGAGACCAATACGAGCAGTACTTC. This codes for CSARDQYEQYF.

The chain links TRBV11-1 to TRBJ2-5; 12 bases are a match to TRBD2. CDR1 is SGHAT, CDR2 FQDESV, per germline (reference sequence). Losses at the gene ends were 6 bases for V and 5 bases for J; bases not matched to a gene: 7. This CDR3 has 15 amino acids. CDR3: CASSRLAGEDETQYF. Here the CDR3 DNA reads TGTGCCAGCAGTCGACTAGCGGGAGAGGATGAGACCCAGTACTTC.

This clonotype was seen ten or more times. The chain couples TRBV7-9 to TRBJ2-5; 8 bases match TRBD2. Per the germline V gene, CDR1 is SEHNR and CDR2 is FQNEAQ (reference sequence). V was pared by 3 bases and J by 1 base, with 4 bases of the junction left unmatched. The CDR3 totals 15 residues. The CDR3 DNA reads as TGTGCCAGCAGCTTCGGCACTAGCGGCCAAGAGACCCAGTACTTC. This translates into CASSFGTSGQETQYF.

This clonotype came up a few times. Mismatch with germline at one junction end may stem from a read error. The chain uses TRBV4-3 and TRBJ2-7; 9 nucleotides align to TRBD2. The germline CDR1 and CDR2 sequences are LGHNA and YSLEER. The CDR3 has 15 residues. The CDR3 protein is CTSSRTAGGNYEQYF. The CDR3 DNA sequence: TGCACCAGCAGCCGGACGGCGGGAGGGAACTACGAGCAGTACTTC.

The chain carries TRBV20-1 and TRBJ2-7, with 11 bases fitting TRBD2. V shed 6 bases, J shed 5 bases, and the junction held 12 bases outside the gene matches. The germline V gene has CDR1 DFQATT and CDR2 SNEGSKA (reference sequence). This CDR3 comprises 15 residues. The CDR3 region has the DNA TGCAGTGCCAGCGGGGTAGCGGGAGGGATCGACGAGCAGTACTTC. Encoded protein: CSASGVAGGIDEQYF.

With regard to this clonotype: The junction departs from germline at one end; a sequencing error may be responsible. The chain employs TRBV11-2 and TRBJ2-5, with TRBD2 matching 12 bases. Germline CDR1 is SGHAT and CDR2 is FQNNGV. This CDR3 is built from 14 residues. The CDR3 bases are TGTGCCGGCAGCACACTAGCGGGGGGACAGACCCAGTACTTC. Translating gives CAGSTLAGGQTQYF.

In this sample, this clonotype turned up a few times. V and J are TRBV6-6 and TRBJ2-5, with a weak D call TRBD1 (6 bases). Trimming pared 2 bases from V and 1 base from J, leaving 11 bases between. Germline V CDR1 and CDR2: MNHNY, SVGAGI (reference sequence). The CDR3 runs to 15 residues. The CDR3 sequence is CASSYNRDTQETQYF. The CDR3 coding sequence is TGTGCCAGCAGTTACAACCGGGACACCCAAGAGACCCAGTACTTC.

The chain employs TRBV25-1 and TRBJ2-2, with 8 bases fitting TRBD1. The CDR3 is made up of 15 amino acids. Germline V gives CDR1 MGHDK, CDR2 SYGVNS. J lost 4 bases, V lost 6 bases, and 7 bases had no gene match. Here the CDR3 DNA reads TGTGCCAGCAGCCAGAGAGGACAGGGCACCGGGGAGCTGTTTTTT. It encodes CASSQRGQGTGELFF.

This sequence joins TRBV19 and TRBJ2-2; D could derive from TRBD1 or TRBD2 (5 bases each). The CDR3 covers 15 residues. Trimming removed 7 bases at V and 4 bases at J, with 16 bases between. Germline V gives CDR1 LNHDA, CDR2 SQIVND (reference sequence). The CDR3 sequence: CASIRGALGTGELFF. The CDR3, as DNA: TGTGCCAGTATAAGAGGGGCTTTGGGCACCGGGGAGCTGTTTTTT.

This clonotype was seen only once. This chain uses TRBV29-1 with TRBJ1-1; a weak D match, TRBD1 (5 bases). The germline V and J ends were trimmed by 6 bases and 1 base, with 12 bases remaining between them. The germline CDR1 and CDR2 sequences are SQVTM and ANQGSEA. The CDR3 covers 13 residues. CDR3 DNA sequence: TGCAGCGTATCCCCTACAGGGAACACTGAAGCTTTCTTT. Its protein product is CSVSPTGNTEAFF.